The 21 T cell receptor beta chains below come from one sample, sequenced in a study of blood T cell repertoires in COVID-19. Using immunoSEQ multiplex PCR, the repertoire was profiled, and TCRdb retains in-frame clones only, with some absent. The sample has about 84,000 clones, about 83% seen once. The material sequenced was peripheral blood. The receptors stem from a woman over 75 with acute or convalescent COVID-19.

The chain joins TRBV6-5 to TRBJ1-2; a possible D gene is TRBD1 (6 bases). Per the germline V gene, CDR1 is MNHEY and CDR2 is SVGAGI. The CDR3 is 14 residues long. Trimming cost V 6 bases and J 1 base, with 12 bases left between them. The CDR3 loop is CASSKGQINYGYTF. CDR3 coding DNA: TGTGCCAGCAGCAAGGGACAAATTAACTATGGCTACACCTTC.

This rearrangement joins TRBV5-1 to TRBJ2-7, with D possibly matching TRBD2 (5 bases). V lost 0 bases and J 6 bases, leaving 10 bases between the germline ends. From germline, CDR1 is SGHRS and CDR2 YFSETQ. The CDR3 sequence is 13 residues long. CDR3 nucleotide sequence: TGCGCCAGCAGCTTGGATCCGAGCGGCGAGCAGTACTTC. Amino acid sequence: CASSLDPSGEQYF.

This chain links TRBV7-2 with TRBJ1-1; 10 bases map to TRBD1. With 5 bases clipped from V and 7 bases from J, the junction kept 7 bases outside the gene matches. The CDR3 totals 14 residues. In germline, CDR1 is SGHTA, CDR2 FQGNSA. Here the CDR3 reads CASSVTGTGVEAFF. CDR3 coding DNA: TGTGCCAGCAGCGTAACAGGGACAGGGGTTGAAGCTTTCTTT.

The V and J genes are TRBV19 and TRBJ2-7; D is perhaps TRBD2 (6 bases). The CDR3 runs to 19 residues. Germline lookup yields CDR1 LNHDA and CDR2 SQIVND (reference sequence). V was pared by 7 bases and J by 5 bases, with 33 bases between. CDR3 coding DNA: TGTGCCAGTACTCCTAAACCTATAGTAATCGTCGGAGGGACGCACGAGCAGTACTTC. Translated: CASTPKPIVIVGGTHEQYF.

By sample share, this clone is medium-sized. The CDR3 here is CASSYPGLSSYNEQFF. The CDR3 region has the DNA TGTGCCAGCAGCTACCCGGGACTTTCCTCCTACAATGAGCAGTTCTTC. This sequence joins TRBV11-2 and TRBJ2-1, with TRBD2 as a possible D gene (6 bases). CDR3 length: 16 amino acids. Trimming stripped 4 bases from V and 0 bases from J, with 13 bases between. Germline V gene data show CDR1 as SGHAT and CDR2 as FQNNGV.

V and J are TRBV3-1 (or the pseudogene TRBV3-2) and TRBJ1-3, with D maybe TRBD1 (5 bases). This CDR3 spans 17 amino acids. The V end lost 4 bases, the J end lost 2 bases, and 18 bases lay between the germline ends. CDR1 LGHDT and CDR2 YNNKEL come from the germline V gene (reference sequence). The CDR3 region is CASSPTHGRGTGNTIYF. Written as DNA, the CDR3 is TGTGCCAGCAGCCCCACCCACGGGAGGGGCACTGGAAACACCATATATTTT.

This clone was detected only a few times. The chain couples TRBV6-5 to TRBJ2-2, with no clear D. Germline values: CDR1 MNHEY, CDR2 SVGAGI. V gave up 2 bases and J gave up 3 bases, with 7 bases separating them. This CDR3 has 14 amino acids. The CDR3 DNA reads as TGTGCCAGCAGTTACGGGCAGTACACCGGGGAGCTGTTTTTT. It yields the protein CASSYGQYTGELFF.

The chain carries TRBV7-9 and TRBJ2-1; the D gene is possibly TRBD1 (5 bases). Germline V gene sequence: CDR1 SEHNR, CDR2 FQNEAQ (reference sequence). The length of the CDR3 is 15 residues. Trimming pared 5 bases from V and 5 bases from J, leaving 16 bases between. The DNA for the CDR3 is TGTGCCAGCAGCACTTACCTCACAGGAGACAATGAGCAGTTCTTC. Translating gives CASSTYLTGDNEQFF.

The chain employs TRBV18 and TRBJ2-1; weak D call: TRBD2 (6 bases). The V gene's germline CDR1 is KGHSH and CDR2 LQKENI. V lost 6 bases and J lost 1, with 13 bases in between. This CDR3 is built from 15 residues. The CDR3 sequence is CASSGGSGSYNEQFF. The DNA of the CDR3 is TGTGCCAGCTCCGGGGGTAGCGGATCCTACAATGAGCAGTTCTTC. The variable domain in full, with the rest retrieved from reference TRBV18 and TRBJ2-1, is NAGVMQNPRHLVRRRGQEARLRCSPMKGHSHVYWYRQLPEEGLKFMVYLQKENIIDESGMPKERFSAEFPKEGPSILRIQQVVRGDSAAYFCASSGGSGSYNEQFFGPGTRLTVL.

V gene TRBV2 combines with J gene TRBJ2-1; D may be TRBD2 (6 bases). V lost 4 bases and J 6 bases, leaving 16 bases between the germline ends. Germline CDR1 is SNHLY and CDR2 is FYNNEI. This CDR3 has 15 residues. The CDR3 sequence: CASSGQRVQSNEQFF. The CDR3 DNA is TGTGCCAGCAGTGGACAGCGGGTGCAGTCCAATGAGCAGTTCTTC.

The gene calls are TRBV18 and TRBJ2-5; TRBD1 might be the D (5 bases). Trimming took off 5 bases at V and 1 base at J, with 14 bases between the two ends. Germline CDR1 is KGHSH and CDR2 is LQKENI. CDR3 length: 15 residues. The CDR3 is CASSVDSLFQETQYF. CDR3 DNA: TGTGCCAGCTCAGTAGACAGTCTATTCCAAGAGACCCAGTACTTC.

This sequence joins TRBV2 and TRBJ1-5, with D maybe TRBD1 (5 bases). V was pared by 7 bases and J by 7 bases, with 17 bases between. Germline CDR1 reads SNHLY; CDR2 reads FYNNEI. CDR3 length: 14 residues. The CDR3 nucleotides read TGTGCCAGCAACCGTGAAGGGGTAGGCCAGCCCCAGCATTTT. It yields the protein CASNREGVGQPQHF.

This clone has only a few counts. The rearrangement joins TRBV11-2 to TRBJ2-1; 7 bases fit TRBD2. Germline lookup yields CDR1 SGHAT and CDR2 FQNNGV. The trim removed 5 bases at V and 9 bases at J, leaving 13 bases unmatched. The CDR3 is 15 residues long. CDR3 sequence: CASSPRLGGGSEQFF. The CDR3 region has the DNA TGTGCCAGCAGCCCCCGCCTTGGGGGGGGGAGTGAGCAGTTCTTC.

This chain connects TRBV2 to TRBJ1-3; weak D call: TRBD1 (5 bases). CDR1 and CDR2 from the germline V gene are SNHLY and FYNNEI. There are 12 residues in the CDR3. Trimming took off 5 bases at V and 7 bases at J, with 9 bases between the two ends. The chain's CDR3 is CASSNRGNTIYF. The CDR3 coding sequence is TGTGCCAGCAGTAACCGGGGGAACACCATATATTTT.

This chain joins TRBV6-1 and TRBJ2-2; D is perhaps TRBD1 (5 bases). The CDR3 is 16 residues long. V was shortened by 2 bases and J by 0 bases, with 10 bases between the two germline ends. Per germline, CDR1 MNHNS and CDR2 SASEGT. CDR3 loop: CASSENTGTNTGELFF. CDR3 DNA: TGTGCCAGCAGTGAAAACACAGGCACGAACACCGGGGAGCTGTTTTTT.

This clone occurred a few times. The CDR3 loop is CASSLLGLAGEVEQYF. The CDR3 bases are TGTGCCAGCAGTTTACTGGGTCTAGCGGGAGAAGTGGAGCAGTACTTC. The genes are TRBV28 and TRBJ2-7; 10 nucleotides match TRBD2. Germline lookup yields CDR1 MDHEN and CDR2 SYDVKM. The CDR3 is 16 amino acids. The junction had 11 bases not matched to a gene; V was cut back by 2 bases and J by 7 bases. The complete variable domain, with remaining parts taken from reference TRBV28 and TRBJ2-7, reads DVKVTQSSRYLVKRTGEKVFLECVQDMDHENMFWYRQDPGLGLRLIYFSYDVKMKEKGDIPEGYSVSREKKERFSLILESASTNQTSMYLCASSLLGLAGEVEQYFGPGTRLTVT.

The rearrangement uses TRBV19 and TRBJ2-5; tentative D call: TRBD1 (6 bases). With 4 bases removed from V and 3 bases from J, the gap between germline ends came to 12 bases. Per germline, CDR1 LNHDA and CDR2 SQIVND (reference sequence). The CDR3 sequence is 14 residues long. The CDR3 DNA reads as TGTGCCAGTAGTAAGGTTGCAGGGGAAGAGACCCAGTACTTC. Amino acid sequence: CASSKVAGEETQYF. The full variable domain, completed using reference TRBV19 and TRBJ2-5, is DGGITQSPKYLFRKEGQNVTLSCEQNLNHDAMYWYRQDPGQGLRLIYYSQIVNDFQKGDIAEGYSVSREKKESFPLTVTSAQKNPTAFYLCASSKVAGEETQYFGPGTRLLVL.

V usage is TRBV5-1 and J usage is TRBJ2-5; D uncertain. This CDR3 is built from 13 residues. Looked up from germline, CDR1 is SGHRS and CDR2 is YFSETQ. With 5 bases removed from V and 2 bases from J, the gap between germline ends came to 10 bases. The CDR3 sequence: CASRNEPQETQYF. CDR3 DNA: TGCGCCAGCAGAAACGAGCCTCAAGAGACCCAGTACTTC.

CDR3 sequence: CASSLNQWTGNNEQFF. CDR3 sequence (DNA): TGTGCCAGCAGCTTAAACCAATGGACAGGGAACAATGAGCAGTTCTTC. V gene TRBV11-3 combines with J gene TRBJ2-1; 8 nucleotides align to TRBD1. CDR1 is SGHNT, CDR2 YENEEA, per germline. The CDR3 loop spans 16 amino acids. With V trimmed by 2 bases and J by 5 bases, 8 bases remained unmatched.

The rearrangement links TRBV5-1 to TRBJ2-3, with TRBD2 matching over 14 bases. The CDR3 consists of 18 residues. The germline CDR1 and CDR2 sequences are SGHRS and YFSETQ. After removal of 5 bases from V and 1 base from J, the junction contained 9 bases not matched to a gene. The CDR3 loop reads CASRGLAGARGGTDTQYF. The CDR3 DNA reads as TGCGCCAGCAGGGGACTAGCGGGAGCGAGAGGGGGCACAGATACGCAGTATTTT.

J is TRBJ2-5 and V is TRBV12-3 or TRBV12-4; D gene uncertain. This CDR3 has 13 amino acids. V lost 6 bases to trimming and J lost 2 bases, with 10 bases between them. DNA for the CDR3: TGTGCCAGCAGACACGACAAACAAGAGACCCAGTACTTC. This encodes CASRHDKQETQYF.